Given below is one T cell receptor beta chain in context. Its specificity is not known. The source of the sample is a study of T cell responses to AZD1222 COVID-19 vaccine. Study-level findings and limits: There were mostly white British donors and more females than males, and clonal diversity was possibly underestimated. Sampling that yielded the repertoires occurred only after the peak T cell response. Unmutated variant regions are reportedly the target of nearly half of TCRs that are spike-specific. Spike was spanned by vaccine-associated CD4 TCRs, which were dominant at 160-218 and 743-854.

The protocol was immunoSEQ multiplex PCR, while the TCRdb copy is restricted to in-frame clones and leaves out a portion. The sample comprises about 75,000 clones, approximately 90% of which are singletons, and over 8% rests with the top ten. There are 13 residues in the CDR3. V was pared by 5 bases and J by 0 bases, with 7 bases between. The source of this sequence is an adult who received the MenACWY meningococcal vaccine as a control. This rearrangement joins TRBV12-3 or TRBV12-4 to TRBJ1-2, with D tentatively TRBD1 (6 bases). This specimen consisted of peripheral blood, obtained 28 days after the second dose of the MenACWY control vaccine. CDR3 in DNA: TGTGCCAGCAGTCGGACAGCTAACTATGGCTACACCTTC. It translates to CASSRTANYGYTF.